The 22 T cell receptor beta chains below were found in one sample sequenced in a study of T cell clonotyping in hematopoietic cell transplantation. The table came from immunoSEQ multiplex PCR; TCRdb's copy has only in-frame clones and leaves some out. The sample contains 10,000 to 15,000 clones, around 90% of which appear only once. The sequenced sample was peripheral blood mononuclear cells. These receptor sequences come from a young man in good health. Some clones in this sample may be carry-over from other donors' samples.

The rearrangement joins TRBV30 to TRBJ1-2; D ambiguous. The CDR3 consists of 12 residues. The germline CDR1 and CDR2 sequences are GTSNPN and SVGIG (reference sequence). V lost 4 bases to trimming and J lost 2 bases, with 8 bases between them. CDR3 region: CAWTLLNYGYTF. The CDR3 DNA sequence: TGTGCCTGGACTCTTCTCAACTATGGCTACACCTTC.

This clone came up once. The chain is built from TRBV13 and TRBJ2-7; TRBD1 aligns across 9 bases. With V trimmed by 5 bases and J by 5 bases, 10 bases remained unmatched. CDR1 and CDR2 (germline): PRHDT, FYEKMQ (reference sequence). This CDR3 has 15 amino acids. The CDR3 nucleotides read TGTGCCAGCAGCATGATACAGGGGGCAGTAAACGAGCAGTACTTC. Amino acid sequence: CASSMIQGAVNEQYF.

The chain combines TRBV5-6 with TRBJ1-3; D not resolved. Per germline, CDR1 SGHDT and CDR2 YYEEEE. Trimming removed 2 bases from V and 0 bases from J, with 12 bases in between. The CDR3 is 16 residues long. CDR3 protein: CASSFEATYSGNTIYF. The CDR3 region has the DNA TGTGCCAGCAGCTTCGAGGCAACCTACTCTGGAAACACCATATATTTT.

The chain couples TRBV6-5 to TRBJ1-2; the D gene is possibly TRBD1 (5 bases). The CDR3 has 12 amino acids. Germline CDR1 and CDR2: MNHEY and SVGAGI. Deletions cut 5 bases from V and 8 bases from J, with 12 bases between. The CDR3 DNA reads TGTGCCAGCAGTCCGGGGGGTAGCGGCTACACCTTC. This codes for CASSPGGSGYTF.

The chain employs TRBV27 and TRBJ1-1, with a tentative D call TRBD1 (6 bases). The V end lost 5 bases, the J end lost 6 bases, and 16 bases lay between the germline ends. Per the germline V gene, CDR1 is MNHEY and CDR2 is SMNVEV (reference sequence). CDR3 length equals 14 residues. For the CDR3, the DNA is TGTGCCAGCAGTCTCACAGGGCCCGGGGCTGAAGCTTTCTTT. It specifies CASSLTGPGAEAFF.

This clone was observed a handful of times. V usage is TRBV2 and J usage is TRBJ2-7; 11 nucleotides align to TRBD2. The CDR3 is made up of 15 amino acids. The germline gives CDR1 SNHLY, CDR2 FYNNEI. V was clipped by 4 bases and J by 4 bases; unmatched bases: 6. The CDR3 nucleotides are TGTGCCAGCAGTGTATTAGCGGGGGGGCGGTACGAGCAGTACTTC. Translation: CASSVLAGGRYEQYF. Full variable domain (outside the CDR3, taken from reference TRBV2 and TRBJ2-7): EPEVTQTPSHQVTQMGQEVILRCVPISNHLYFYWYRQILGQKVEFLVSFYNNEISEKSEIFDDQFSVERPDGSNFTLKIRSTKLEDSAMYFCASSVLAGGRYEQYFGPGTRLTVT.

This chain connects TRBV5-1 to TRBJ2-1, with 8 bases that match TRBD2. This CDR3 is 14 amino acids long. From germline, CDR1 is SGHRS and CDR2 YFSETQ. After removal of 2 bases from V and 10 bases from J, the junction contained 8 bases not matched to a gene. In DNA form, the CDR3 reads TGCGCCAGCAGCTTAGAGCGGGGGTCCGGCGAGCAGTTCTTC. This sequence encodes CASSLERGSGEQFF.

V gene TRBV7-8 combines with J gene TRBJ1-2; D perhaps matches TRBD1 (5 bases). The CDR3 extends over 14 amino acids. Trimming pared 0 bases from V and 5 bases from J, leaving 10 bases between. Per the germline V gene, CDR1 is SGHVS and CDR2 is FQNEAQ. CDR3 DNA sequence: TGTGCCAGCAGCTTAGCCAGGGTATCATATGGCTACACCTTC. This encodes CASSLARVSYGYTF.

The chain has TRBV25-1 and TRBJ2-7; the match to TRBD1 covers 7 bases. The junction had 2 bases not matched to a gene; V was cut back by 7 bases and J by 2 bases. Germline V CDR1 and CDR2: MGHDK, SYGVNS. This CDR3 is built from 12 residues. In nucleotides, the CDR3 is TGTGCCAGCATAGGGACAGCCTACGAGCAGTACTTC. It codes for CASIGTAYEQYF.

The chain links TRBV7-9 to TRBJ1-4; TRBD1 might be the D (5 bases). Trimming took 7 bases from V and 5 from J, leaving 11 bases between them. The CDR3 contains 13 residues. The V gene's germline CDR1 is SEHNR and CDR2 FQNEAQ (reference sequence). The CDR3 region is CASTGTENEKLFF. The CDR3 DNA reads TGTGCCAGCACCGGGACGGAGAATGAAAAACTGTTTTTT.

This clone was picked up one time. V gene TRBV29-1 combines with J gene TRBJ1-1; D may be TRBD1 (5 bases). Trimming stripped 6 bases from V and 8 bases from J, with 10 bases between. The CDR3 sequence is 10 residues long. CDR1 and CDR2 (germline): SQVTM, ANQGSEA. CDR3 DNA: TGCAGCGTGGGGGAGGGAGAAGCTTTCTTT. It encodes CSVGEGEAFF.

The CDR3 nucleotides read TGTGCCAGCAGCGTTTGGGACATTCAGAACACTGAAGCTTTCTTT. It is translated as CASSVWDIQNTEAFF. The chain links TRBV9 to TRBJ1-1, with D perhaps matching TRBD1 (6 bases). Trimming took 2 bases from V and 1 from J, leaving 12 bases between them. Germline CDR1 reads SGDLS; CDR2 reads YYNGEE. The CDR3 covers 15 residues. Looking up the rest from reference TRBV9 and TRBJ1-1 gives the full variable domain: DSGVTQTPKHLITATGQRVTLRCSPRSGDLSVYWYQQSLDQGLQFLIQYYNGEERAKGNILERFSAQQFPDLHSELNLSSLELGDSALYFCASSVWDIQNTEAFFGQGTRLTVV.

The gene calls are TRBV5-4 and TRBJ1-6; 7 bases line up with TRBD1. Trimming removed 4 bases from V and 7 bases from J; junction bases left unmatched: 5. Germline V lookup: CDR1 SGHNT, CDR2 YYREEE (reference sequence). This CDR3 contains 14 residues. The chain's CDR3 is CASSRRDRNSPLHF. CDR3 sequence (DNA): TGTGCCAGCAGCCGCCGGGACAGAAATTCACCCCTCCACTTT.

The chain joins TRBV9 to TRBJ2-1; 7 bases match TRBD2. Germline V gene data show CDR1 as SGDLS and CDR2 as YYNGEE. CDR3 size: 14 residues. V gave up 4 bases and J gave up 4 bases; unmatched junction bases: 5. For the CDR3, the DNA is TGTGCCAGCAGCCTTAGCGGGTATTACAATGAGCAGTTCTTC. It is translated as CASSLSGYYNEQFF.

This sequence joins TRBV7-2 and TRBJ2-7, with D maybe TRBD2 (6 bases). This CDR3 region has 13 residues. V was cut by 4 bases and J by 2 bases, with 9 bases left in between. Germline lookup yields CDR1 SGHTA and CDR2 FQGNSA. The DNA for the CDR3 is TGTGCCAGCAGCTCTGGGGGGACCTACGAGCAGTACTTC. This gives the protein CASSSGGTYEQYF.

This clone is a singleton in its sample. CDR3 sequence: CSVRRGQGTAYEQYF. The DNA for the CDR3 is TGCAGCGTGCGAAGGGGGCAGGGGACAGCCTACGAGCAGTACTTC. The chain joins TRBV29-1 to TRBJ2-7, with TRBD1 identical over 7 bases. The CDR3 has 15 residues. Germline lookup yields CDR1 SQVTM and CDR2 ANQGSEA. J was trimmed by 2 bases and V by 6 bases; bases with no gene match: 13.

The chain couples TRBV5-1 to TRBJ1-5, with D unresolved. Germline V gene lookup returns CDR1 SGHRS and CDR2 YFSETQ. V was pared by 0 bases and J by 2 bases, with 9 bases between. The CDR3 totals 15 residues. The CDR3 DNA is TGCGCCAGCAGCTTGGAGGGTGGGGGCAATCAGCCCCAGCATTTT. This gives the protein CASSLEGGGNQPQHF. The whole variable domain, remainder taken from reference TRBV5-1 and TRBJ1-5, is KAGVTQTPRYLIKTRGQQVTLSCSPISGHRSVSWYQQTPGQGLQFLFEYFSETQRNKGNFPGRFSGRQFSNSRSEMNVSTLELGDSALYLCASSLEGGGNQPQHFGDGTRLSIL.

V is TRBV2 and J is TRBJ2-7; TRBD1 agrees at 10 bases. The V and J ends lost 6 bases and 6 bases, in that order; junction bases with no gene match: 8. Germline V gene sequence: CDR1 SNHLY, CDR2 FYNNEI. This CDR3 has 14 amino acids. In nucleotides, the CDR3 is TGTGCCAGCAGGGCCGGGACAGGGGCTCCCGAGCAGTACTTC. Its protein is CASRAGTGAPEQYF.

V gene TRBV29-1 combines with J gene TRBJ1-2; no clear D. Trimming took off 1 base at V and 8 bases at J, with 5 bases between the two ends. The CDR3 spans 10 residues. The V gene's germline CDR1 is SQVTM and CDR2 ANQGSEA. The CDR3 reads CSVEGFGYTF. CDR3 nucleotides: TGCAGCGTTGAAGGGTTCGGCTACACCTTC.

The rearrangement uses TRBV14 and TRBJ2-7; no reliable D call. Germline V CDR1 and CDR2: SGHDN, FVKESK. CDR3 length: 14 residues. V was cut by 2 bases and J by 0 bases, with 8 bases left in between. CDR3 bases: TGTGCCAGCAGCCAATATAGGAGCTCCTACGAGCAGTACTTC. Translation gives CASSQYRSSYEQYF. Full variable domain (outside the CDR3, taken from reference TRBV14 and TRBJ2-7): EAGVTQFPSHSVIEKGQTVTLRCDPISGHDNLYWYRRVMGKEIKFLLHFVKESKQDESGMPNNRFLAERTGGTYSTLKVQPAELEDSGVYFCASSQYRSSYEQYFGPGTRLTVT.

The chain has TRBV10-3 and TRBJ2-1; no clear D gene. Germline V gene lookup returns CDR1 ENHRY and CDR2 SYGVKD. The CDR3 runs to 11 residues. Trimming left V 3 bases short and J 10 bases short, with 7 bases between. This CDR3 reads CAISDRHEQFF. In DNA, the CDR3 is TGTGCCATCAGTGACAGACACGAGCAGTTCTTC.

The V and J genes are TRBV30 and TRBJ2-2; 9 bases map to TRBD2. The CDR3 totals 15 residues. Germline values: CDR1 GTSNPN, CDR2 SVGIG (reference sequence). V dropped 3 bases and J dropped 6; count of bases not matched to a gene: 8. CDR3 nucleotide sequence: TGTGCCTGGAGCAACGCGGGGGGGCTAGCCGGGGAGCTGTTTTTT. Protein: CAWSNAGGLAGELFF.